This entry concerns a single T cell receptor beta chain. Its antigen is not identified. This record comes from a study of cytotoxic CD8 clonotypes in ibrutinib-treated CLL. Study-level background: Overall, around 25 responses were partial and 2 complete; following median about 69 months, approximately 15 patients stayed remitted and some 12 progressed.

The length of the CDR3 is 17 residues. V was cut by 0 bases and J by 2 bases, with 15 bases left in between. The V gene's germline CDR1 is MGHRA and CDR2 YSYEKL. Regarding the study as a whole: Starting clonality was above that of age-matched healthy donors and tracked circulating CD8+ T-cell counts.

Measured with immunoSEQ multiplex PCR; TCRdb has only the in-frame clones, and not every one. The sample lists about 310,000 clones, around four fifths occurring once. The source was PBMCs, collected before ibrutinib treatment. The chain has TRBV4-1 and TRBJ2-3; D is ambiguous. The TCR was taken from a human donor with chronic lymphocytic leukemia. DNA of the CDR3: TGCGCCAGCAGCCAAGAGCAGAGCAGAACTACCACAGATACGCAGTATTTT. This translates into CASSQEQSRTTTDTQYF.